Included here is one TCR beta chain sequence, with context. Its cognate antigen is unknown. A much bigger clone sits one base away, suggesting this may be a read error. The sample is drawn from a study of T cells in Graves' hyperthyroidism and ophthalmopathy. V was pared by 3 bases and J by 5 bases, with 9 bases between. The CDR3 runs 12 residues. CDR1 is SGHKS and CDR2 is YYEKEE in the germline V gene (reference sequence). Amplified regions were TCR beta CDR3 sequences from RNA transcripts. In the first-round RT-PCR of the TCR CDR3, the HTBI primer set was used. TCRdb re-derived calls from the multiplex PCR reads in MiXCR, one entry per CDR3 protein. The sample holds about 570,000 distinct CDR3 sequences, roughly 46% seen once. Findings and caveats of the study: It was a median about 6 months before onset that the model predicted ophthalmopathy.

This clonotype was obtained from an adult woman with Graves' disease, either hyperthyroidism or ophthalmopathy (not recorded which). Sequencing was done on a sample of peripheral blood or thyroid tissue (not recorded which). This chain uses TRBV5-5 with TRBJ2-7; the D is unclear. CDR3 bases: TGTGCCAGCAGCTCGCTGACCGACGAGCAGTACTTC. Translation gives CASSSLTDEQYF. The full variable domain, completed using reference TRBV5-5 and TRBJ2-7, is DAGVTQSPTHLIKTRGQQVTLRCSPISGHKSVSWYQQVLGQGPQFIFQYYEKEERGRGNFPDRFSARQFPNYSSELNVNALLLGDSALYLCASSSLTDEQYFGPGTRLTVT.